This T cell receptor (beta chain) was observed in a study of blood T cell repertoires in COVID-19. The trim removed 0 bases at V and 9 bases at J, leaving 8 bases unmatched. Germline loops: CDR1 SNHLY, CDR2 FYNNEI. The CDR3 contains 16 residues. The table came from immunoSEQ multiplex PCR; TCRdb's copy has only in-frame clones and leaves some out. The table has about 98,000 clones, over 75% seen once; the top ten hold about 10%. The TCR sequence derives from a woman of 80 years or more with acute or convalescent COVID-19. The chain recombines TRBV2 with TRBJ2-1; 10 bases map to TRBD2. Sequences were obtained from peripheral blood. The CDR3 sequence: CASSEARAGGAIEQFF. The CDR3 DNA reads TGTGCCAGCAGTGAAGCCCGAGCGGGGGGGGCGATTGAGCAGTTCTTC.